The 11 T cell receptor beta chains below all came from one sample that was sequenced in a study of cytomegalovirus exposure and HLA in healthy donors. In the PCR, 60 Vbeta and 13 Jbeta primers were used. Using immunoSEQ multiplex PCR, the repertoire was profiled, and TCRdb retains in-frame clones only, with some absent. The data contain hundreds of thousands of clones, around 66% of them singletons. Sequencing was done on a sample of PBMCs. These receptors all stem from a female donor in good health and CMV-seronegative.

V is TRBV27 and J is TRBJ1-5; a possible D gene is TRBD1 (6 bases). Germline CDR1 is MNHEY and CDR2 is SMNVEV (reference sequence). The ends were cut back, 5 bases at V and 0 bases at J, with 11 bases in the middle. The CDR3 consists of 15 residues. CDR3 protein: CASSGDRYSNQPQHF. In nucleotides, the CDR3 is TGTGCCAGCAGTGGAGACAGGTATAGCAATCAGCCCCAGCATTTT.

The chain is built from TRBV10-1 and TRBJ2-5; TRBD2 agrees at 7 bases. Germline CDR1 WNHNN, CDR2 SYGVQD (reference sequence). The CDR3 length is 16 residues. With V trimmed by 3 bases and J by 1 base, 8 bases remained unmatched. CDR3 sequence (DNA): TGCGCCAGCAGTGAAAGGGAGGGCGGGGTCCAAGAGACCCAGTACTTC. This gives the protein CASSEREGGVQETQYF.

There are a few counts of this clone. The chain joins TRBV7-8 to TRBJ1-6; D ambiguous. The germline V gene has CDR1 SGHVS and CDR2 FQNEAQ. This CDR3 has 14 amino acids. Trimming removed 0 bases at V and 8 bases at J, with 8 bases between. CDR3 DNA: TGTGCCAGCAGCTTAGCGAGGGTTGATTCACCCCTCCACTTT. This codes for CASSLARVDSPLHF. Based on the CDR3 plus reference TRBV7-8 and TRBJ1-6, the full variable domain is GAGVSQSPRYKVAKRGQDVALRCDPISGHVSLFWYQQALGQGPEFLTYFQNEAQLDKSGLPSDRFFAERPEGSVSTLKIQRTQQEDSAVYLCASSLARVDSPLHFGNGTRLTVT.

This clone was seen more than once but under ten times. The chain couples TRBV6-4 to TRBJ2-2, with 7 nucleotides matching TRBD2. This CDR3 is 16 amino acids long. The ends lost 0 bases at V and 3 bases at J; junction bases unmatched: 4. CDR1 is MRHNA, CDR2 SNTAGT, per germline. The chain's CDR3 is CASSDSRGGDTGELFF. The CDR3 DNA sequence: TGTGCCAGCAGTGACTCGCGGGGAGGGGACACCGGGGAGCTGTTTTTT.

The table lists this clone with a few counts. The genes are TRBV2 and TRBJ2-6; no clear D. Trimming removed 7 bases from V and 1 base from J, with 11 bases in between. This CDR3 has 15 residues. CDR1 is SNHLY and CDR2 is FYNNEI in the germline V gene. The CDR3 sequence is CASKLSVSGANVLTF. CDR3 DNA sequence: TGTGCCAGCAAATTGAGTGTATCTGGGGCCAACGTCCTGACTTTC.

Note on this clone: The junction and the germline gene differ at one end; a read error may be behind it. Different DNA sequences within this sample yield the same CDR3. The V gene is TRBV6-4, the J gene TRBJ2-5; 14 bases match TRBD2. The CDR3 has 16 amino acids. Looked up from germline, CDR1 is MRHNA and CDR2 is SNTAGT. The chain's CDR3 is CASSATSGRAIETQYF. CDR3 nucleotide sequence: TGTGCCAGCAGTGCGACTAGCGGGAGGGCCATAGAGACTCAGTACTTC.

The sample holds a few counts of this clone. The J gene is TRBJ2-7, the V gene TRBV10-1; the D gene is possibly TRBD1 (6 bases). Germline CDR1 and CDR2: WNHNN and SYGVQD (reference sequence). V gave up 10 bases and J gave up 5 bases, with 21 bases separating them. This CDR3 region has 14 residues. CDR3 sequence: CATSRDTVSNEQYF. The DNA of the CDR3 is TGCGCCACCTCGAGGGACACCGTTAGCAACGAGCAGTACTTC.

This clone came up a few times. This rearrangement joins TRBV19 to TRBJ1-5; 8 nucleotides align to TRBD1. The CDR3 sequence is 15 residues long. After removal of 7 bases from V and 4 bases from J, the junction contained 9 bases not matched to a gene. CDR1 and CDR2 (germline): LNHDA, SQIVND (reference sequence). The CDR3 DNA reads TGTGCCAGTACCCCAGGACAGGGTGAGAATCAGCCCCAGCATTTT. Translated, it gives CASTPGQGENQPQHF.

The chain is built from TRBV7-9 and TRBJ1-1; D possibly corresponds to TRBD1 (6 bases). Germline assignment: CDR1 SEHNR and CDR2 FQNEAQ (reference sequence). V lost 5 bases and J 1 base, leaving 14 bases between the germline ends. The CDR3 is made up of 15 amino acids. The CDR3 here is CASSALQGSNTEAFF. The CDR3 region has the DNA TGTGCCAGCAGCGCGTTACAGGGTTCGAACACTGAAGCTTTCTTT.

This clone was observed a few times. This chain joins TRBV28 and TRBJ1-4; 11 nucleotides align to TRBD1. The junction had 5 bases not matched to a gene; V was cut back by 4 bases and J by 10 bases. This CDR3 is 14 amino acids long. Germline V gene data show CDR1 as MDHEN and CDR2 as SYDVKM. The DNA of the CDR3 is TGTGCCAGCAGTTCACCGGGACAGGGGGGAAAACTGTTTTTT. This sequence encodes CASSSPGQGGKLFF.

The chain joins TRBV5-1 to TRBJ2-5, with TRBD1 matching over 7 bases. The CDR3 consists of 15 residues. The J segment lost 0 bases and the V segment lost 5 bases, leaving 7 bases of the junction unmatched. Looked up from germline, CDR1 is SGHRS and CDR2 is YFSETQ. The CDR3 bases are TGCGCCAGCAGGGAGACAACAGGGGACCAAGAGACCCAGTACTTC. Its protein product is CASRETTGDQETQYF.